This T cell receptor (beta chain) was identified in a study of T cell repertoires in cytomegalovirus infection. Background on the study: Public TCR beta signature analysis indicated the presence of both CMV infection and matching HLA type.

This clonotype has a handful of counts. Its antigen is currently unknown. Unmatched junction bases numbered 7, after V lost 5 bases and J lost 5 bases. This CDR3 spans 15 amino acids. General study findings and limits: Accumulated public TCR beta family frequency recognized individuals carrying CMV together with the relevant HLA.

One entry per CDR3 protein, called by TCRdb with MiXCR from the reads. The data show more than 350,000 distinct CDR3 sequences, 25% to 40% seen once. This rearrangement joins TRBV12-3 or TRBV12-4 to TRBJ2-3; 10 bases agree with TRBD2. What was sequenced was PBMCs. This TCR was sampled from a human donor in good health (CMV status not recorded). Some clones in this sample may be carry-over from other donors' samples. The CDR3 sequence is CASSLSSGGGDTQYF. The DNA of the CDR3 is TGTGCCAGCAGTCTATCTAGCGGGGGCGGAGATACGCAGTATTTT.